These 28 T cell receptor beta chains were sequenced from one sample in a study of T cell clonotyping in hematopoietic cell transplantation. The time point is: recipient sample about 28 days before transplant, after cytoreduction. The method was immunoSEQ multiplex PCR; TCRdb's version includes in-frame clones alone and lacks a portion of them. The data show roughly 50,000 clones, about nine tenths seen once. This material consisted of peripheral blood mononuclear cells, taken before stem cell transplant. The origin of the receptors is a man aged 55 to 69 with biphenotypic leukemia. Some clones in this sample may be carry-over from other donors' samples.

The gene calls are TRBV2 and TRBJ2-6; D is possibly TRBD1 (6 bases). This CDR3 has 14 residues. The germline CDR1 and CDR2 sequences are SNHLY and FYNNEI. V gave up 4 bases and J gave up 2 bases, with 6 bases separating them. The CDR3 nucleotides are TGTGCCAGCAGTGGACAGGCTGGGGCCAACGTCCTGACTTTC. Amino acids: CASSGQAGANVLTF.

For the CDR3, the DNA is TGCGCCAGCAGCTTTCAACACAGGGGGGGCTCCTACGAGCAGTACTTC. It specifies CASSFQHRGGSYEQYF. The J gene is TRBJ2-7, the V gene TRBV4-1, with D perhaps matching TRBD1 (8 bases). The length of the CDR3 is 16 residues. Germline CDR1 is MGHRA and CDR2 is YSYEKL. Trimming stripped 5 bases from V and 0 bases from J, with 17 bases between.

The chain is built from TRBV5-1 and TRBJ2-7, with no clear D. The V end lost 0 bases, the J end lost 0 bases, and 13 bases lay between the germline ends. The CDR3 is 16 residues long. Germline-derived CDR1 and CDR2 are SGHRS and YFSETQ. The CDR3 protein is CASSLVVISTSYEQYF. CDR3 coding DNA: TGCGCCAGCAGCTTGGTTGTTATAAGTACCTCCTACGAGCAGTACTTC.

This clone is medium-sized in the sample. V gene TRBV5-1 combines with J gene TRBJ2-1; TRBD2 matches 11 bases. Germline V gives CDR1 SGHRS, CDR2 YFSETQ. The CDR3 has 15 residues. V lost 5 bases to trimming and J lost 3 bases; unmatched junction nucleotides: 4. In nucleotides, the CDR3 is TGCGCCAGCAGACCAACTAGCGGGGGCTACAATGAGCAGTTCTTC. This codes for CASRPTSGGYNEQFF.

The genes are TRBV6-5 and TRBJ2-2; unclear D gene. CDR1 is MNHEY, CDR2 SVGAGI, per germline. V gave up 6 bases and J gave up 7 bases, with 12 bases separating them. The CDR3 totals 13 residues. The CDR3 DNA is TGTGCCAGCAGAAGGGCCGTCCTCGGGGAGCTGTTTTTT. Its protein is CASRRAVLGELFF.

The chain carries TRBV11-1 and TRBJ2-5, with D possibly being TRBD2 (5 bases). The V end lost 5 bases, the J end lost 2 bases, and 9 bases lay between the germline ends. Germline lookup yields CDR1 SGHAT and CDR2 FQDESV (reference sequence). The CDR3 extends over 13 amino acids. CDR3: CASSLSGQETQYF. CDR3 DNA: TGTGCCAGCAGCCTCAGCGGTCAAGAGACCCAGTACTTC.

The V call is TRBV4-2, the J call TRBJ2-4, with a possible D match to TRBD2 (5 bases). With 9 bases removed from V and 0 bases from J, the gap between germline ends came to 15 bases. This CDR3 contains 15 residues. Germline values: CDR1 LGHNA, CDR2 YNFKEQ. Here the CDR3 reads CASTPSLIAKNIQYF. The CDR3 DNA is TGTGCCAGTACCCCTAGCCTGATAGCCAAAAACATTCAGTACTTC.

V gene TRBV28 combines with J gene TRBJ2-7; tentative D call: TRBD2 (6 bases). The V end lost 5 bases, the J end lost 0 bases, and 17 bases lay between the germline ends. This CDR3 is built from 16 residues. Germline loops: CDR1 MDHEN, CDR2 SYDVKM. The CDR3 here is CASSDLGGFGSYEQYF. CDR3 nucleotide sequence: TGTGCCAGCAGTGACCTTGGGGGGTTCGGCTCCTACGAGCAGTACTTC.

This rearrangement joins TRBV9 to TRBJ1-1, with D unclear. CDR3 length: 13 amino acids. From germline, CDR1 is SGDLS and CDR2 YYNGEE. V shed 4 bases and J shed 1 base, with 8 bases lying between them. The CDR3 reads CASSRAGNTEAFF. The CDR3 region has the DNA TGTGCCAGCAGCCGGGCGGGGAACACTGAAGCTTTCTTT.

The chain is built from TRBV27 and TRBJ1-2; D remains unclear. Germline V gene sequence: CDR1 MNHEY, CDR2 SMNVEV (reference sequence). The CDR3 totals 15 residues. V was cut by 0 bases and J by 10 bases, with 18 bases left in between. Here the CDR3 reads CASSLSPTDHGTYTF. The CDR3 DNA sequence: TGTGCCAGCAGTTTATCACCCACGGACCACGGAACCTACACCTTC.

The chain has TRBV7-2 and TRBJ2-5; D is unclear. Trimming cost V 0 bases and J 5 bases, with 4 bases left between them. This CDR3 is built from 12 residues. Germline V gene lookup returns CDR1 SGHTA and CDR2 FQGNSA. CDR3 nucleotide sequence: TGTGCCAGCAGCTTAGCCGGGGAGACCCAGTACTTC. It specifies CASSLAGETQYF.

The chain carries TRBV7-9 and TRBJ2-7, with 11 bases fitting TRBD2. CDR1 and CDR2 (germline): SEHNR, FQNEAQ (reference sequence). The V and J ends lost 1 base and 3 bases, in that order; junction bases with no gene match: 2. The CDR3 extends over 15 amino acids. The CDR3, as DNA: TGTGCCAGCAGCTTAGGACTAGCGGGAATCTACGAGCAGTACTTC. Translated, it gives CASSLGLAGIYEQYF.

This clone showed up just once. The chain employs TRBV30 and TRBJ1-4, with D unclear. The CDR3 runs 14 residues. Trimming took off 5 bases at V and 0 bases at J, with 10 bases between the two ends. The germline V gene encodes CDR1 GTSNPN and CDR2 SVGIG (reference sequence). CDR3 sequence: CAWQNSATNEKLFF. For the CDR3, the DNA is TGTGCCTGGCAAAACAGTGCAACTAATGAAAAACTGTTTTTT. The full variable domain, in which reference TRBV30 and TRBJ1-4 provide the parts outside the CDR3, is SQTIHQWPATLVQPVGSPLSLECTVEGTSNPNLYWYRQAAGRGLQLLFYSVGIGQISSEVPQNLSASRPQDRQFILSSKKLLLSDSGFYLCAWQNSATNEKLFFGSGTQLSVL.

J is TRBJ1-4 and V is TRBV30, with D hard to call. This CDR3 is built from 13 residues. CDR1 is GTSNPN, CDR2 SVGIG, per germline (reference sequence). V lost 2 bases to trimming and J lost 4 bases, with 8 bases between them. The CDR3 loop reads CAWSLEINEKLFF. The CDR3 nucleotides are TGTGCCTGGAGTTTAGAGATTAATGAAAAACTGTTTTTT.

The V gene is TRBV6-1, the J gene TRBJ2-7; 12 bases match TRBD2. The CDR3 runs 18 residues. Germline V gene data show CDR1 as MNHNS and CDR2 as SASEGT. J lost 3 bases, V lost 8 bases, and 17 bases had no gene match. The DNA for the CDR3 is TGTGCCAGCCGTGCGAGCGGTGCTGGGACTAGCGGGTTCTACGAGCAGTACTTC. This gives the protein CASRASGAGTSGFYEQYF.

CDR3 residues: CASSVDQETQYF. In nucleotides, the CDR3 is TGTGCCAGCAGCGTAGACCAAGAGACCCAGTACTTC. The V and J genes are TRBV5-4 and TRBJ2-5; unclear D gene. Trimming stripped 4 bases from V and 0 bases from J, with 4 bases between. Germline V gives CDR1 SGHNT, CDR2 YYREEE (reference sequence). This CDR3 has 12 residues.

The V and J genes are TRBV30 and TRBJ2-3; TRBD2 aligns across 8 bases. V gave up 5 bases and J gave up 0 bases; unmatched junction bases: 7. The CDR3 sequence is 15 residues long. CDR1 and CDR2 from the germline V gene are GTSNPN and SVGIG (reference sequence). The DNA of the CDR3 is TGTGCCTGGGGTGGACTAGCAGCTAGCACAGATACGCAGTATTTT. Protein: CAWGGLAASTDTQYF.

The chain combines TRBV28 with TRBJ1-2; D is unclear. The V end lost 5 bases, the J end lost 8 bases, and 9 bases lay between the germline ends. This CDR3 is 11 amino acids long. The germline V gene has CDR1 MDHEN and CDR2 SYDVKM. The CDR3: CASSPNQGYTF. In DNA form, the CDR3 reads TGTGCCAGCAGTCCCAATCAGGGCTACACCTTC.

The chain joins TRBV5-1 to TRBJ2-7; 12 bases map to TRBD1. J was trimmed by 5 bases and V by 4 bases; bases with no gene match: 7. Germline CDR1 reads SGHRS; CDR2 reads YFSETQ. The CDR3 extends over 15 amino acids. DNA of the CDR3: TGCGCCAGCAGCCGATCCGGGACAGGGGGCAACGAGCAGTACTTC. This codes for CASSRSGTGGNEQYF.

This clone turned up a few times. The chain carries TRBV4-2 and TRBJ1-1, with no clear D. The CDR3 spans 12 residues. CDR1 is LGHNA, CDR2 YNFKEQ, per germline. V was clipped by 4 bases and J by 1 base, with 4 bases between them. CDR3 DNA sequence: TGTGCCAGCAGCCTGGGGAACACTGAAGCTTTCTTT. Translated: CASSLGNTEAFF.

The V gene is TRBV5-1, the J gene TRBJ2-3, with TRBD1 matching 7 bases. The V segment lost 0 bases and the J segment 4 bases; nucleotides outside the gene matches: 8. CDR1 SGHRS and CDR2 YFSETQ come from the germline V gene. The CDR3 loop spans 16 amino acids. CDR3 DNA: TGCGCCAGCAGCTTGGCTGGACAGGCTCGCGCAGATACGCAGTATTTT. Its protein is CASSLAGQARADTQYF.

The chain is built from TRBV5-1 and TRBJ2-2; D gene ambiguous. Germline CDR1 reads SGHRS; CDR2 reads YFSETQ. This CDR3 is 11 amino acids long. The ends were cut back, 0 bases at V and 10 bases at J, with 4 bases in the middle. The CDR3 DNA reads TGCGCCAGCAGCTTGGCCGAGGAGCTGTTTTTT. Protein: CASSLAEELFF.

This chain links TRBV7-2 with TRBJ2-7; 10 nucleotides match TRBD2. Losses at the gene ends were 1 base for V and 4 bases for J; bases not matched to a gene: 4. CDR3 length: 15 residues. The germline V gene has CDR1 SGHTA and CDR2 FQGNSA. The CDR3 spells CASSLVLAGHYEQYF. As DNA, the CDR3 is TGTGCCAGCAGCTTAGTACTAGCGGGACATTACGAGCAGTACTTC.

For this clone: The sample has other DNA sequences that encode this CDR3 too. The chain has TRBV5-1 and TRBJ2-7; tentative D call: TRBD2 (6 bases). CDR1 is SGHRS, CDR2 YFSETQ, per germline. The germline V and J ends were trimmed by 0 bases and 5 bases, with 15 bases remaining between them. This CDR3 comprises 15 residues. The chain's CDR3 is CASSLVLAGGDEQYF. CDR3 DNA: TGCGCCAGCAGCTTGGTACTAGCCGGTGGGGACGAGCAGTACTTC.

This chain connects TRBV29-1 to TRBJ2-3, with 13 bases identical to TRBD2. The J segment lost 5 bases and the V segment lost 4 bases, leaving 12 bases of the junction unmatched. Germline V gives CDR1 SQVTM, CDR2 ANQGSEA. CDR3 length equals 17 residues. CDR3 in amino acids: CSVVLSGTSGTKDTQYF. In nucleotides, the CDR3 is TGCAGCGTTGTCCTGTCGGGGACTAGCGGGACGAAAGATACGCAGTATTTT.

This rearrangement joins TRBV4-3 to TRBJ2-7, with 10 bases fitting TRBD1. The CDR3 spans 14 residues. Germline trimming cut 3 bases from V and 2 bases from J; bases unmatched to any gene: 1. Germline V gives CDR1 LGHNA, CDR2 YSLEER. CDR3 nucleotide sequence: TGCGCCAGCAGCCAGGGACAGGGGACCTACGAGCAGTACTTC. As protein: CASSQGQGTYEQYF.

CDR3 region: CASSSWDTTGYGYTF. CDR3 nucleotides: TGTGCCAGTAGTTCATGGGACACCACTGGCTATGGCTACACCTTC. The chain links TRBV19 to TRBJ1-2; perhaps TRBD1 as D (6 bases). Germline values: CDR1 LNHDA, CDR2 SQIVND (reference sequence). The CDR3 runs to 15 residues. V lost 5 bases and J lost 4, with 17 bases in between.

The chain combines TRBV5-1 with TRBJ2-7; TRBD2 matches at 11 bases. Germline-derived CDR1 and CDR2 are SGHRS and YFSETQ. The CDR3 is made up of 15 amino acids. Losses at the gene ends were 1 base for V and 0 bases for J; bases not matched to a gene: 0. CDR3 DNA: TGCGCCAGCAGCTTGACTAGCGGGAGCTCCTACGAGCAGTACTTC. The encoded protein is CASSLTSGSSYEQYF.